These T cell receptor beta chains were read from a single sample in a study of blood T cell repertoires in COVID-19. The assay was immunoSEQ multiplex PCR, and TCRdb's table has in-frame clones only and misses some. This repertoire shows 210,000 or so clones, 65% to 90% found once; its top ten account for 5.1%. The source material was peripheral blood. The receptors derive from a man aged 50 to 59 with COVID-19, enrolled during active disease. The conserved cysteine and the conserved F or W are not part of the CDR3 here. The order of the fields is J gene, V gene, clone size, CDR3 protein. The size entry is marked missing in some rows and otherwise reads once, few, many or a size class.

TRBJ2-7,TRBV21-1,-,ASSKAWDRGPALPLNTSYEQY
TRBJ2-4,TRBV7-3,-,ASSQRWRKLAKNIQY
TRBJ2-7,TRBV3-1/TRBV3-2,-,ASSLSGTREQY
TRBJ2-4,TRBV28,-,ASSLSSTIAKNIQY
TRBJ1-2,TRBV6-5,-,ASSYTGGDNYGYT
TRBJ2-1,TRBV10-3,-,AISTSGGRFINEQF
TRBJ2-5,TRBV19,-,ASRARTGLVSYQETQY
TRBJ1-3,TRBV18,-,ASSLDRGLGNTIY
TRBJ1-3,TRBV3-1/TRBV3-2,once,ASSPYTGFGNTIY
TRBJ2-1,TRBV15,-,ATSRGLDWSSYNEQF
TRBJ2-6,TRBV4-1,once,ASSLPRGQGNSGANVLT
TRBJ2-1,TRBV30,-,AWTLGVSGGPGSYNEQF
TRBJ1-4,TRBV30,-,AWSAERLTLF
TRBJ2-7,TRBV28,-,ASSLLSGEREKQY
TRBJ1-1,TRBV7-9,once,ASSLAPVNTEAF
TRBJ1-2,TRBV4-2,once,ASSLQSRGEYGYT
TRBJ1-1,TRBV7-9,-,ASSERTSEAF